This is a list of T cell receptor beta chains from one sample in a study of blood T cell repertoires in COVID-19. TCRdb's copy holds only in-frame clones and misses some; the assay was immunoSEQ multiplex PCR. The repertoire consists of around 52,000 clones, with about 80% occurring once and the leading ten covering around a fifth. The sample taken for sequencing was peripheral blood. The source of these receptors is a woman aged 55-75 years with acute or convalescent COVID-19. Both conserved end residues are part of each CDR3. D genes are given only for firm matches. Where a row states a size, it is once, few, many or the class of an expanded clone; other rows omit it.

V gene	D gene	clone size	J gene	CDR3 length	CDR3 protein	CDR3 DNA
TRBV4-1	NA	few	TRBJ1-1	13	CASSLTVNTEAFF	TGCGCCAGCAGCCTGACAGTGAACACTGAAGCTTTCTTT
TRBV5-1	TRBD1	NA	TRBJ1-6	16	CASSYTGQGDNSPLHF	TGCGCCAGCAGCTATACGGGACAGGGGGATAATTCACCCCTCCACTTT
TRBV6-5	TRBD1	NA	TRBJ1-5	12	CASKDRDWPQHF	TGTGCCAGCAAAGACAGGGATTGGCCCCAGCATTTT
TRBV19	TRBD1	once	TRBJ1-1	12	CAGRTGWGEAFF	TGTGCCGGACGGACAGGTTGGGGTGAAGCTTTCTTT
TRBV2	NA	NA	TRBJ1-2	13	CASTLATGYGYTF	TGTGCCAGCACCCTGGCAACAGGCTATGGCTACACCTTC
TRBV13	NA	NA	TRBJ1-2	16	CASASSGTPGPYGYTF	TGTGCCAGCGCATCCTCTGGGACACCCGGCCCTTATGGCTACACCTTC
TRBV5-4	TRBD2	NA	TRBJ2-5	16	CASSFGGSGGGETQYF	TGTGCCAGCAGCTTCGGCGGTAGCGGGGGGGGAGAGACCCAGTACTTC
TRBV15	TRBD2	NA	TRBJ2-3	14	CATSDPSGGDTQYF	TGTGCCACCAGCGATCCTAGCGGAGGAGATACGCAGTATTTT
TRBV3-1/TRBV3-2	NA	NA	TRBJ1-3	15	CASNPGQNSGNTIYF	TGTGCCAGCAATCCAGGACAGAACTCTGGAAACACCATATATTTT
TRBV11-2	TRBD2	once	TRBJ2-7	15	CASSTTSGGFYEQYF	TGTGCCAGCAGCACAACTAGCGGGGGATTCTACGAGCAGTACTTC
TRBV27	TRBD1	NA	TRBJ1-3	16	CASEDRGLKTGNTIYF	TGTGCCAGCGAGGACAGGGGGCTGAAAACTGGAAACACCATATATTTT
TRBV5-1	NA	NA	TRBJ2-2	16	CASSLVGTTNTGELFF	TGCGCCAGCAGCTTGGTGGGGACAACGAACACCGGGGAGCTGTTTTTT
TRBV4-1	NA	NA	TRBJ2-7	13	CASSQQDTYEQYF	TGCGCCAGCAGCCAACAAGACACCTACGAGCAGTACTTC
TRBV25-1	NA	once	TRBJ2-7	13	CASSWGDRYEQYF	TGTGCCAGCTCCTGGGGGGACAGATACGAGCAGTACTTC
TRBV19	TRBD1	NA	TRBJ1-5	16	CASSIKTGEGYQPQHF	TGTGCCAGTAGTATTAAGACAGGGGAAGGGTATCAGCCCCAGCATTTT
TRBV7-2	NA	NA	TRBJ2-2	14	CASSLTAATGELFF	TGTGCCAGCAGCTTAACAGCCGCCACCGGGGAGCTGTTTTTT
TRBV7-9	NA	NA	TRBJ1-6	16	CASSLGGTGSISPLHF	TGTGCCAGCAGCTTAGGGGGGACTGGGTCAATCTCACCCCTCCACTTT
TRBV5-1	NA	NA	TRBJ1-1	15	CASSRQGLTNTEAFF	TGCGCCAGCAGTCGGCAGGGCCTTACTAACACTGAAGCTTTCTTT
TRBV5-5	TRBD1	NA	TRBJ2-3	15	CASSEPGTGTDTQYF	TGTGCCAGCAGCGAACCCGGGACAGGCACAGATACGCAGTATTTT
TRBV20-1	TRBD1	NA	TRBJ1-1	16	CSASTRGLSPNTEAFF	TGCAGTGCTAGTACCAGGGGGCTCTCCCCGAACACTGAAGCTTTCTTT
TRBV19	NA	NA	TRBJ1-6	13	CASSIVIHSPLHF	TGTGCCAGTAGTATAGTCATCCATTCACCCCTCCACTTT
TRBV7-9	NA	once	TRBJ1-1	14	CASSLNGGNTEAFF	TGTGCCAGCAGCTTAAACGGTGGGAACACTGAAGCTTTCTTT